This T cell receptor beta chain was captured by sequencing in a study of regulatory T cells in long-lasting Graves disease. The time point here: persistent/refractory GD, antithyroid drugs over 5 years with positive TRAb. TCR sequences were obtained from RNA taken from PBMCs. The table lists this clonotype with many counts. The antigen is unknown. Study-wide results and caveats: The work looked only at peripheral blood and did not look at thyroid tissue. Persistent patients shared 2,500 to 3,000 public clonotypes among themselves. Newly diagnosed patients shared fewer, at about a thousand.

Building the TCR beta libraries relied on iRepertoire HTBI primers, and CDR3 regions underwent Arm-PCR. Methods used by the authors: Throughout the samples, researchers identified roughly 60 TRBV and 12 to 15 TRBJ segments. TCRdb used MiXCR to reprocess the multiplex PCR reads, holding one entry per CDR3 protein. Here the V and J calls rest on TCRdb's processing, not on the authors' analysis. The sample shows 700,000 or so distinct CDR3 sequences, around 30% of them seen only once. Sequenced here: peripheral blood mononuclear cells (PBMCs), sampled when the disease was refractory, from a patient treated with antithyroid drugs. The sequence was collected from a female donor with Graves disease.

The CDR3 here is CASSFGQGRDTF. CDR3 nucleotides: TGTGCCAGCAGTTTTGGACAGGGAAGGGACACCTTC. This chain connects TRBV28 to TRBJ1-2; 8 nucleotides agree with TRBD1. Unmatched junction bases numbered 6, after V lost 3 bases and J lost 12 bases. Germline V gene lookup returns CDR1 MDHEN and CDR2 SYDVKM. The CDR3 covers 12 residues.